This T cell receptor (beta chain) was identified during a study of monozygotic twins with inflammatory bowel disease. Study-wide results and caveats: Variability in patient repertoires may have come partly from differing immunosuppressive treatments. The co-twins with IBD showed lower TCRbeta diversity (inverse Simpson) than their healthy siblings. Support was absent for any single strong signal or clonotype linked to IBD.

There are 14 residues in the CDR3. Each sample's cDNA came from eight separate reactions. From its re-call of the 5' RACE reads, TCRdb lists each CDR3 protein once, without DNA. The specimen's table records 90,000 to 110,000 distinct CDR3 sequences. With regard to this clonotype: The antigen remains undetermined.

This receptor was obtained from a human donor with ulcerative colitis or Crohn's disease, or a healthy co-twin of an affected twin (not recorded which). The source material was blood. This rearrangement joins TRBV12-3 or TRBV12-4 to TRBJ2-3; as DNA is missing, the TRBD2 call by TCRdb cannot be tested. The CDR3 sequence: CASTSTSPTDTQYF.